The 14 T cell receptor beta chains in this list originate from one sample, sequenced in a study of blood T cell repertoires in COVID-19. Repertoires were generated with immunoSEQ multiplex PCR, while TCRdb's copy carries only in-frame clones and drops some. The sample lists about 40,000 clones, roughly nine tenths seen once, with about 9.2% in the top ten. The sample comprised peripheral blood. These receptor sequences come from a man in his fifties or sixties with active COVID-19.

The chain is built from TRBV5-1 and TRBJ1-6; D is uncertain. CDR3 length: 14 amino acids. V shed 0 bases and J shed 8 bases, with 9 bases lying between them. Germline V CDR1 and CDR2: SGHRS, YFSETQ. CDR3 bases: TGCGCCAGCAGCTTGGTGGGCGACGATTCACCCCTCCACTTT. This codes for CASSLVGDDSPLHF.

This rearrangement joins TRBV5-8 to TRBJ2-5, with a weak D call TRBD1 (6 bases). Germline CDR1 SGHTS, CDR2 YDEGEE. Trimming shortened V by 2 bases and J by 5 bases, and 13 bases separated the two germline ends. The CDR3 covers 14 residues. CDR3 amino acids: CASSFRGEGETQYF. The CDR3 nucleotides read TGTGCCAGCAGCTTCAGGGGCGAGGGGGAGACCCAGTACTTC.

The chain employs TRBV11-2 and TRBJ2-2; D unclear. V dropped 5 bases and J dropped 8 bases, with 15 bases sitting between them. CDR1 SGHAT and CDR2 FQNNGV come from the germline V gene. This CDR3 is 14 amino acids long. This chain's CDR3 is CASSPSGPGGELFF. CDR3 sequence (DNA): TGTGCCAGCAGCCCGAGTGGGCCTGGGGGGGAGCTGTTTTTT.

The chain combines TRBV11-1 with TRBJ1-2; D is ambiguous. Germline V gene sequence: CDR1 SGHAT, CDR2 FQDESV (reference sequence). The CDR3 covers 13 residues. V lost 5 bases to trimming and J lost 2 bases, with 9 bases between them. In DNA form, the CDR3 reads TGTGCCAGCAGCGGCCGATCCAACTATGGCTACACCTTC. The encoded protein is CASSGRSNYGYTF. Full variable domain (outside the CDR3, taken from reference TRBV11-1 and TRBJ1-2): EAEVAQSPRYKITEKSQAVAFWCDPISGHATLYWYRQILGQGPELLVQFQDESVVDDSQLPKDRFSAERLKGVDSTLKIQPAELGDSAMYLCASSGRSNYGYTFGSGTRLTVV.

For the CDR3, the DNA is TGCGCCAGCAGCTGGGGGACTAGCGGGAGAGGTGAGCAGTTCTTC. As protein: CASSWGTSGRGEQFF. The rearrangement uses TRBV5-1 and TRBJ2-1, with TRBD2 matching 14 bases. V lost 3 bases, J lost 9 bases, and 5 bases stayed unmatched. Per germline, CDR1 SGHRS and CDR2 YFSETQ. This CDR3 spans 15 amino acids.

The chain carries TRBV2 and TRBJ1-1; TRBD1 agrees at 7 bases. Germline CDR1 reads SNHLY; CDR2 reads FYNNEI. This CDR3 contains 13 residues. With V trimmed by 6 bases and J by 1 base, 2 bases remained unmatched. The CDR3 DNA sequence: TGTGCCAGCAGGGGACAGACGAACACTGAAGCTTTCTTT. Residues: CASRGQTNTEAFF.

The chain uses TRBV20-1 and TRBJ1-5; no clear D gene. This CDR3 has 14 amino acids. Trimming took 3 bases from V and 2 from J, leaving 11 bases between them. Germline CDR1 reads DFQATT; CDR2 reads SNEGSKA (reference sequence). CDR3 sequence: CSASPRVGNQPQHF. The CDR3 bases are TGCAGTGCTAGTCCGAGGGTCGGCAATCAGCCCCAGCATTTT.

The chain joins TRBV6-5 to TRBJ2-4, with 9 bases matching TRBD1. Losses at the gene ends were 6 bases for V and 8 bases for J; bases not matched to a gene: 8. The CDR3 extends over 14 amino acids. From germline, CDR1 is MNHEY and CDR2 SVGAGI. The CDR3 DNA reads TGTGCCAGCAGCACTCGGACAGGGGTGGACATTCAGTACTTC. This encodes CASSTRTGVDIQYF.

The V gene is TRBV9, the J gene TRBJ2-1; possibly TRBD2 for D (6 bases). The CDR3 sequence is 15 residues long. The germline V gene has CDR1 SGDLS and CDR2 YYNGEE. V lost 4 bases to trimming and J lost 0 bases, with 11 bases between them. The CDR3 is CASSYDGSSYNEQFF. CDR3 nucleotide sequence: TGTGCCAGCAGCTATGACGGGAGCTCCTACAATGAGCAGTTCTTC.

The rearrangement uses TRBV5-1 and TRBJ2-3, with 10 bases fitting TRBD2. The ends lost 6 bases at V and 5 bases at J; junction bases unmatched: 3. The CDR3 consists of 13 residues. Germline V gene lookup returns CDR1 SGHRS and CDR2 YFSETQ. The CDR3 DNA reads TGCGCCAGCACTCTAGCGGGAGAAGATACGCAGTATTTT. It encodes CASTLAGEDTQYF.

This sequence joins TRBV15 and TRBJ2-1; D unclear. Per the germline V gene, CDR1 is LNHNV and CDR2 is YYDKDF (reference sequence). V lost 4 bases and J 2 bases, leaving 9 bases between the germline ends. This CDR3 spans 14 amino acids. DNA of the CDR3: TGTGCCACCAGCATCGCGACTGCCTACAATGAGCAGTTCTTC. Translating it yields CATSIATAYNEQFF.

The chain couples TRBV5-1 to TRBJ2-3; 10 bases map to TRBD2. Germline values: CDR1 SGHRS, CDR2 YFSETQ. This CDR3 is 16 amino acids long. Unmatched junction bases numbered 7, after V lost 3 bases and J lost 3 bases. The CDR3 here is CASSSGTSVFTDTQYF. The CDR3 region has the DNA TGCGCCAGCAGCTCGGGGACTAGCGTGTTTACAGATACGCAGTATTTT.

This rearrangement joins TRBV6-5 to TRBJ1-1; D not certain. Trimming removed 8 bases at V and 0 bases at J, with 10 bases between. Per germline, CDR1 MNHEY and CDR2 SVGAGI. The CDR3 loop spans 13 amino acids. The CDR3 spells CASRLDLNTEAFF. In DNA, the CDR3 is TGTGCCAGCCGCCTGGACTTGAACACTGAAGCTTTCTTT.

V is TRBV5-1 and J is TRBJ2-7; a weak D match, TRBD1 (6 bases). The germline V gene encodes CDR1 SGHRS and CDR2 YFSETQ. The CDR3 covers 14 residues. The ends were cut back, 7 bases at V and 0 bases at J, with 14 bases in the middle. The CDR3 coding sequence is TGCGCCAGCGGGTCCGGACAGTACTCCTACGAGCAGTACTTC. This translates into CASGSGQYSYEQYF. The whole variable domain, filled in from reference TRBV5-1 and TRBJ2-7, reads KAGVTQTPRYLIKTRGQQVTLSCSPISGHRSVSWYQQTPGQGLQFLFEYFSETQRNKGNFPGRFSGRQFSNSRSEMNVSTLELGDSALYLCASGSGQYSYEQYFGPGTRLTVT.